The present entry profiles one T cell receptor (beta chain) with its context. The source of the sample is a study of cytomegalovirus exposure and HLA in healthy donors. Sequencing was performed with immunoSEQ multiplex PCR; in TCRdb, only in-frame clones are kept and a portion is missing. The sample yields 160,000 or so clones, more than 70% seen once. The CDR3 consists of 14 residues. With 1 base clipped from V and 4 bases from J, the junction kept 4 bases outside the gene matches. CDR1 is SEHNR, CDR2 FQNEAQ, per germline (reference sequence). This chain links TRBV7-9 with TRBJ2-7, with 7 positions matching TRBD2. This receptor was identified in a man aged 18 to 30 in good health and CMV-seronegative. The sequencing sample was made of PBMCs. The CDR3 region has the DNA TGTGCCAGCAGCTTAGGGGAGGGCCGATACGAGCAGTACTTC. Its translation: CASSLGEGRYEQYF.